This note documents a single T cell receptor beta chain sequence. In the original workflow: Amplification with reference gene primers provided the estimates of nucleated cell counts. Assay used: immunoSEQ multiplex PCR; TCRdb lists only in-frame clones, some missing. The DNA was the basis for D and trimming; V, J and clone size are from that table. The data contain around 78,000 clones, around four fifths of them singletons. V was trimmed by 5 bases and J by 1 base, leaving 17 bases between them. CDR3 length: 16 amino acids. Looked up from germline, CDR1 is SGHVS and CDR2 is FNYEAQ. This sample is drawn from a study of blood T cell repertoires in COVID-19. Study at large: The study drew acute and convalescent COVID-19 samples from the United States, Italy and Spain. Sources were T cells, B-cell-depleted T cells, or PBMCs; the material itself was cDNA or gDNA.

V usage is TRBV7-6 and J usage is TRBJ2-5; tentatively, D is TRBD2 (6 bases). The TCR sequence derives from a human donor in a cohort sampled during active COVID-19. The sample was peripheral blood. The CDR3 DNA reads TGTGCCAGCAGCCCCCTCGGTAGGCGGGGCCAAGAGACCCAGTACTTC. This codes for CASSPLGRRGQETQYF.